Following are 16 T cell receptor beta chains from one sample sequenced in a study of T cell changes during pregnancy in multiple sclerosis. The assay was immunoSEQ multiplex PCR, and TCRdb's table has in-frame clones only and misses some. Found here are some 70,000 clones, more than 85% of them singletons; the top ten hold about 2.3%. Specimen: peripheral blood, collected in the first trimester of pregnancy. The receptor source for this set is a female donor with multiple sclerosis, enrolled in a pregnancy study.

This chain links TRBV5-1 with TRBJ2-3; possible D gene TRBD1, 5 bases. The germline CDR1 and CDR2 sequences are SGHRS and YFSETQ. The CDR3 runs to 14 residues. V was cut by 3 bases and J by 0 bases, with 8 bases left in between. The CDR3 spells CASSSDSSTDTQYF. CDR3 in DNA: TGCGCCAGCAGCTCCGACAGTAGCACAGATACGCAGTATTTT.

The rearrangement joins TRBV2 to TRBJ2-3, with D perhaps matching TRBD1 (5 bases). This CDR3 comprises 12 residues. V was clipped by 8 bases and J by 4 bases, with 10 bases between them. Per the germline V gene, CDR1 is SNHLY and CDR2 is FYNNEI. CDR3 region: CASGAGADTQYF. The CDR3 DNA sequence: TGTGCCAGCGGGGCTGGGGCAGATACGCAGTATTTT.

There are a few counts of this clone. V gene TRBV7-6 combines with J gene TRBJ2-1; TRBD1 aligns across 7 bases. This CDR3 comprises 16 residues. The germline V gene has CDR1 SGHVS and CDR2 FNYEAQ. The V gene end was trimmed by 3 bases and the J gene end by 7 bases; junction bases not matched to a gene: 12. CDR3 DNA: TGTGCCAGCAGCTTTGGCGACAGGGAAGTGGGGAATGAGCAGTTCTTC. Translated, it gives CASSFGDREVGNEQFF.

The chain is built from TRBV7-6 and TRBJ2-1; 13 bases match TRBD2. The germline V gene encodes CDR1 SGHVS and CDR2 FNYEAQ. The CDR3 has 16 amino acids. V trimming: 4 bases; J trimming: 7 bases; junction bases outside the gene matches: 7. The CDR3 spells CASSSSRTSGRNEQFF. CDR3 coding DNA: TGTGCCAGCAGCTCCTCCAGGACTAGCGGGAGAAATGAGCAGTTCTTC.

This rearrangement joins TRBV28 to TRBJ1-1, with 10 bases lining up with TRBD1. The CDR3 contains 16 residues. The germline gives CDR1 MDHEN, CDR2 SYDVKM. Trimming took 2 bases from V and 5 from J; bases not matched to a gene: 8. The CDR3 loop reads CASSLPMTGGATEAFF. The CDR3 bases are TGTGCCAGCAGTTTACCCATGACAGGGGGCGCGACTGAAGCTTTCTTT.

This chain uses TRBV25-1 with TRBJ2-1, with a weak D call TRBD2 (6 bases). Germline V gives CDR1 MGHDK, CDR2 SYGVNS. Between the trimmed V and J ends, which lost 7 bases and 3 bases, there was a span of 13 bases. CDR3 length equals 14 residues. This chain's CDR3 is CASTPAGYYNEQFF. The CDR3 DNA follows: TGTGCCAGCACCCCAGCGGGTTACTACAATGAGCAGTTCTTC.

The chain couples TRBV11-1 to TRBJ2-1; 9 bases agree with TRBD2. Losses at the gene ends were 4 bases for V and 9 bases for J; bases not matched to a gene: 16. Germline CDR1 SGHAT, CDR2 FQDESV (reference sequence). This CDR3 has 17 amino acids. The CDR3 sequence: CASSSHERTSDRTEQFF. CDR3 coding DNA: TGTGCCAGCAGCTCCCACGAGAGGACTAGCGACCGGACTGAGCAGTTCTTC. Full variable domain (missing parts from reference TRBV11-1 and TRBJ2-1): EAEVAQSPRYKITEKSQAVAFWCDPISGHATLYWYRQILGQGPELLVQFQDESVVDDSQLPKDRFSAERLKGVDSTLKIQPAELGDSAMYLCASSSHERTSDRTEQFFGPGTRLTVL.

The chain joins TRBV6-1 to TRBJ1-1, with D hard to call. Germline V gene lookup returns CDR1 MNHNS and CDR2 SASEGT. The CDR3 totals 13 residues. V lost 6 bases, J lost 7 bases, and 15 bases lay in between. The CDR3 bases are TGTGCCAGCAGCCCCGAAGGAGGGTTTGAAGCTTTCTTT. Its protein product is CASSPEGGFEAFF.

The gene calls are TRBV30 and TRBJ1-1; D is uncertain. Germline V gene sequence: CDR1 GTSNPN, CDR2 SVGIG (reference sequence). This CDR3 is built from 11 residues. V lost 2 bases and J 6 bases, leaving 7 bases between the germline ends. The CDR3 reads CAWSFRSEAFF. The DNA for the CDR3 is TGTGCCTGGAGTTTCCGGTCTGAAGCTTTCTTT.

This chain links TRBV6-6 with TRBJ1-1; possibly TRBD1 for D (5 bases). The V gene lost 2 bases and the J gene lost 4 bases, with 14 bases spanning the gap. In germline, CDR1 is MNHNY, CDR2 SVGAGI (reference sequence). The CDR3 spans 15 residues. In nucleotides, the CDR3 is TGTGCCAGCAGTTACCTGGGGGGGTCGGGCACTGAAGCTTTCTTT. Translated, it gives CASSYLGGSGTEAFF.

This chain links TRBV6-5 with TRBJ1-2; TRBD1 is a possible D gene (5 bases). V lost 8 bases and J lost 2, with 12 bases in between. Looked up from germline, CDR1 is MNHEY and CDR2 is SVGAGI. There are 13 residues in the CDR3. CDR3 protein: CASSRGVNYGYTF. In nucleotides, the CDR3 is TGTGCCAGCTCCCGGGGGGTCAACTATGGCTACACCTTC.

Points on this clone: The sample holds other DNA sequences that translate to the same CDR3. The rearrangement joins TRBV6-5 to TRBJ1-1, with TRBD1 matching over 7 bases. V trimming: 5 bases; J trimming: 10 bases; junction bases outside the gene matches: 7. In germline, CDR1 is MNHEY, CDR2 SVGAGI. The CDR3 loop spans 12 amino acids. In DNA form, the CDR3 reads TGTGCCAGCAGTACAGGGGCGCGTGGAGCTTTCTTT. Its protein product is CASSTGARGAFF.

This clone is a singleton in its sample. V usage is TRBV2 and J usage is TRBJ1-1; 10 nucleotides agree with TRBD1. V shed 6 bases, J shed 5 bases, and the junction held 3 bases outside the gene matches. The CDR3 is 13 residues long. Germline V gives CDR1 SNHLY, CDR2 FYNNEI. DNA of the CDR3: TGTGCCAGCAGCCGGGACAGGGGAACTGAAGCTTTCTTT. Protein product: CASSRDRGTEAFF.

This chain links TRBV7-3 with TRBJ2-1; 15 positions agree with TRBD2. The CDR3 covers 17 residues. Germline values: CDR1 SGHTA, CDR2 FQGTGA. The V gene end was trimmed by 5 bases and the J gene end by 6 bases; junction bases not matched to a gene: 8. CDR3 in amino acids: CASSPEEGLAGGNEQFF. CDR3 in DNA: TGTGCCAGCAGCCCAGAGGAGGGACTAGCGGGAGGCAATGAGCAGTTCTTC.

Written as DNA, the CDR3 is TGTGCCAGCAGCGTGGGTCTAGCGGGGGGTTCCCAAGAGACCCAGTACTTC. Translating gives CASSVGLAGGSQETQYF. The V call is TRBV9, the J call TRBJ2-5; 11 bases fit TRBD2. V trimming: 2 bases; J trimming: 1 base; junction bases outside the gene matches: 7. The germline gives CDR1 SGDLS, CDR2 YYNGEE. CDR3 length equals 17 residues. The full variable domain, with the rest looked up from reference TRBV9 and TRBJ2-5, is DSGVTQTPKHLITATGQRVTLRCSPRSGDLSVYWYQQSLDQGLQFLIQYYNGEERAKGNILERFSAQQFPDLHSELNLSSLELGDSALYFCASSVGLAGGSQETQYFGPGTRLLVL.

V and J are TRBV9 and TRBJ2-3, with a tentative D call TRBD2 (5 bases). Germline V gene sequence: CDR1 SGDLS, CDR2 YYNGEE. V was trimmed by 4 bases and J by 0 bases, leaving 12 bases between them. This CDR3 contains 15 residues. CDR3 coding DNA: TGTGCCAGCAGCCCCCGGGGTCCAAGCACAGATACGCAGTATTTT. Protein: CASSPRGPSTDTQYF.